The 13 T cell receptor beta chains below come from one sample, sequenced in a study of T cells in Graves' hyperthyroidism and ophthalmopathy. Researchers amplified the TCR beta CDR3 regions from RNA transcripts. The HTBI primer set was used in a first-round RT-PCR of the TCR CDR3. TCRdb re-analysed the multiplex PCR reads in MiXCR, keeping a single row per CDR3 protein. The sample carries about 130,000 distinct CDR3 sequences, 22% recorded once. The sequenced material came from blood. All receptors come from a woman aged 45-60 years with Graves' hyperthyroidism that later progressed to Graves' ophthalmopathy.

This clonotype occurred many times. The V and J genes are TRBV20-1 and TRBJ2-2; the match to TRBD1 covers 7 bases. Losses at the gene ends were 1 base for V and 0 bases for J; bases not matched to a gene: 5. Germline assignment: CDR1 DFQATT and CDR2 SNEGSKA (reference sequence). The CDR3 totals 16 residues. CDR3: CSARAPGQSNTGELFF. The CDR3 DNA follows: TGCAGTGCTAGAGCACCGGGACAGTCGAACACCGGGGAGCTGTTTTTT.

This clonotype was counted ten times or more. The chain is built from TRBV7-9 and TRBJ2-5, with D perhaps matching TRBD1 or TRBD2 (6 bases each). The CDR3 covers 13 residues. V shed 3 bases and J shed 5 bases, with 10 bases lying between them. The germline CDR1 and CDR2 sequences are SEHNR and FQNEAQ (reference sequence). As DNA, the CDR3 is TGTGCCAGCAGCTTTCGGGGGCTTGAGACCCAGTACTTC. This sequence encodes CASSFRGLETQYF. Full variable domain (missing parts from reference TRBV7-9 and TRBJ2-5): DTGVSQNPRHKITKRGQNVTFRCDPISEHNRLYWYRQTLGQGPEFLTYFQNEAQLEKSRLLSDRFSAERPKGSFSTLEIQRTEQGDSAMYLCASSFRGLETQYFGPGTRLLVL.

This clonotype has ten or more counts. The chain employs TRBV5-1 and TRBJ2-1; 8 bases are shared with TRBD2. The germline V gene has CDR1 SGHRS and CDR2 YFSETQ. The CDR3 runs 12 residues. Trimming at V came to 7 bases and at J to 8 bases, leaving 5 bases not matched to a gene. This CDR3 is CASQSGGDEQFF. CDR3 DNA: TGCGCCAGCCAAAGCGGGGGTGATGAGCAGTTCTTC.

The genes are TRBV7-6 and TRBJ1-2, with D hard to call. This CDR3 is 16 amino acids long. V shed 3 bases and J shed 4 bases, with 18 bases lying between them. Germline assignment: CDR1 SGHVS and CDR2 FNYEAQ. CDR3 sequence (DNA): TGTGCCAGCAGCTTGAATGGTAGACTCGACTTCTATGGCTACACCTTC. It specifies CASSLNGRLDFYGYTF.

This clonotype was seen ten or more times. The CDR3 region has the DNA TGCAGTGCTATCCCAGGAGGGGGTAGCAATCAGCCCCAGCATTTT. It is translated as CSAIPGGGSNQPQHF. The rearrangement joins TRBV20-1 to TRBJ1-5; D is perhaps TRBD1 (6 bases). This CDR3 spans 15 amino acids. V was shortened by 4 bases and J by 0 bases, with 13 bases between the two germline ends. Looked up from germline, CDR1 is DFQATT and CDR2 is SNEGSKA (reference sequence).

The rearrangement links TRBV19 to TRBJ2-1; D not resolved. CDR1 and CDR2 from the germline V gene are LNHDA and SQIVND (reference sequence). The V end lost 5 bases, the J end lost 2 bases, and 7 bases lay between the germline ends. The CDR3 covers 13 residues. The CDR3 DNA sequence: TGTGCCAGTAGTTCCGAGCCCTACAATGAGCAGTTCTTC. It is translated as CASSSEPYNEQFF.

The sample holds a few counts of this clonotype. CDR3 nucleotide sequence: TGTGCCAGCAGCTTATTATCGGGCTATGGCTACACCTTC. Encoded protein: CASSLLSGYGYTF. The J gene is TRBJ1-2, the V gene TRBV7-2; D remains ambiguous. V shed 2 bases and J shed 4 bases, with 8 bases lying between them. The CDR3 covers 13 residues. Germline V lookup: CDR1 SGHTA, CDR2 FQGNSA.

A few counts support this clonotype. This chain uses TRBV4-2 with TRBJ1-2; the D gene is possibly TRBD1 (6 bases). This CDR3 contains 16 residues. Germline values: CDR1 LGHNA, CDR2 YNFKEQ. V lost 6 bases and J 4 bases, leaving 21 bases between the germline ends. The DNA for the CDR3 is TGTGCCAGCAGTCGGGGCAGGGGTTCAGAAGGCTATGGCTACACCTTC. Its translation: CASSRGRGSEGYGYTF.

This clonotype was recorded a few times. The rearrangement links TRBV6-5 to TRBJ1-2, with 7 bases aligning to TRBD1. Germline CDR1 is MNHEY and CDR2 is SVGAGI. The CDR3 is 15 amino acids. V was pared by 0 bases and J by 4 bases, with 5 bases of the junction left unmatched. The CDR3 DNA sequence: TGTGCCAGCAGTTACTCGTTCGCAGGGGGCTATGGCTACACCTTC. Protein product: CASSYSFAGGYGYTF.

The CDR3 DNA follows: TGTGCCAGCAGCCGAACCGGGACAGGCCGTGGGGAGACCCAGTACTTC. It encodes CASSRTGTGRGETQYF. The chain recombines TRBV27 with TRBJ2-5; TRBD1 agrees at 8 bases. The germline gives CDR1 MNHEY, CDR2 SMNVEV (reference sequence). The J segment lost 5 bases and the V segment lost 6 bases, leaving 14 bases of the junction unmatched. The CDR3 consists of 16 residues.

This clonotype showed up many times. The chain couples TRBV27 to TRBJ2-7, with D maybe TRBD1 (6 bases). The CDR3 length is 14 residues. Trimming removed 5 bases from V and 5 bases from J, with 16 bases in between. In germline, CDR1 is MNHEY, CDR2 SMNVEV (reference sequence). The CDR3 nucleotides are TGTGCCAGCAGTACCAAACAGGGTTATCACGAGCAGTACTTC. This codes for CASSTKQGYHEQYF.

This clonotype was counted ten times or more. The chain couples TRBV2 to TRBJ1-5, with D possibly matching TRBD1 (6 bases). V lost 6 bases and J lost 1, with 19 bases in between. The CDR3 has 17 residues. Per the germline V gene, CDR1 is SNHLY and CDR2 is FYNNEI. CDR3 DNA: TGTGCCAGCAGCAGACAGGAGGCGGGTAGGAGCAATCAGCCCCAGCATTTT. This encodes CASSRQEAGRSNQPQHF.

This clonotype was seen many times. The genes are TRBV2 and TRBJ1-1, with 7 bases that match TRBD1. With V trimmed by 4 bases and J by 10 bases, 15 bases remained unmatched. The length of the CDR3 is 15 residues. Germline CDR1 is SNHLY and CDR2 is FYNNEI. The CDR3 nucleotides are TGTGCCAGCAGTGGACAGGGTTCTACTCACCCGGGAGCTTTCTTT. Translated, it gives CASSGQGSTHPGAFF. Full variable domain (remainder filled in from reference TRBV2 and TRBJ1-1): EPEVTQTPSHQVTQMGQEVILRCVPISNHLYFYWYRQILGQKVEFLVSFYNNEISEKSEIFDDQFSVERPDGSNFTLKIRSTKLEDSAMYFCASSGQGSTHPGAFFGQGTRLTVV.